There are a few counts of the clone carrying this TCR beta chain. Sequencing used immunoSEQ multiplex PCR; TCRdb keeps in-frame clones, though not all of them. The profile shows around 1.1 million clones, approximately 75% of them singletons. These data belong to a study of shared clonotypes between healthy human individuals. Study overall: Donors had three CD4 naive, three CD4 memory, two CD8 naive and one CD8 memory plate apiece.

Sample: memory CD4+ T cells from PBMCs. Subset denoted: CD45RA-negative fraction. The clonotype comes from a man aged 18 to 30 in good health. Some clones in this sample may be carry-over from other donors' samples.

CDR3 DNA sequence: TGTGCCAGCAGCTTGGCAGGGGCGCAAAACTATGGCTACACCTTC. Amino acid sequence: CASSLAGAQNYGYTF. V gene TRBV5-6 combines with J gene TRBJ1-2, with D possibly being TRBD1 (6 bases). V lost 0 bases, J lost 2 bases, and 11 bases lay in between. Germline CDR1 reads SGHDT; CDR2 reads YYEEEE. The CDR3 runs 15 residues.